Only one count was recorded for the clone carrying this T cell receptor beta chain. Its antigen remains unknown. Germline values: CDR1 MNHEY, CDR2 SMNVEV (reference sequence). V lost 5 bases, J lost 1 base, and 12 bases lay in between. The CDR3 has 15 amino acids. PCR primers comprised 60 Vbeta and 13 Jbeta primers. Using immunoSEQ multiplex PCR, the repertoire was profiled, and TCRdb retains in-frame clones only, with some absent. The repertoire holds around 140,000 clones, with roughly three fifths as singletons. This sample is drawn from a study of cytomegalovirus exposure and HLA in healthy donors. Study-wide background: Across 350 to 500 genotyped donors, 65% to 90% landed in the Caucasian-associated ancestry cluster. Study findings and constraints: What TCR beta sequences reportedly achieved was accurate prediction of HLA-A and HLA-B alleles in most subjects. As a later analysis revealed, most CMV-associated TCR beta chains appeared HLA-restricted.

This TCR came from a woman in her forties in good health and CMV-seronegative. The material sequenced was PBMCs. The rearrangement links TRBV27 to TRBJ2-1; possible D gene TRBD1, 5 bases. CDR3 in DNA: TGTGCCAGCAGTCGTCAGGGTGGGTCCTACAATGAGCAGTTCTTC. It encodes CASSRQGGSYNEQFF.